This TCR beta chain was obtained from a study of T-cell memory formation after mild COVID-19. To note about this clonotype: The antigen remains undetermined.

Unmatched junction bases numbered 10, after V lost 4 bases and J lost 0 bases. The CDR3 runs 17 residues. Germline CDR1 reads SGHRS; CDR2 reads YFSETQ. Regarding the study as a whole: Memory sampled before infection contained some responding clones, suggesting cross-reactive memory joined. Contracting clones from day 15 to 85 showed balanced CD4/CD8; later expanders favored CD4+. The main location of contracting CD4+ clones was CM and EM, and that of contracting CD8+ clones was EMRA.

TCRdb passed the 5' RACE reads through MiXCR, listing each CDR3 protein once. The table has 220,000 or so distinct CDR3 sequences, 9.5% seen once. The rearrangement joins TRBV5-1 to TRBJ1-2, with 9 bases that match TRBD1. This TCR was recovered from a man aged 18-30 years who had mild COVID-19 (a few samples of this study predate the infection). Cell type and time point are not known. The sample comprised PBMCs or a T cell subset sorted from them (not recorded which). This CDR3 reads CASSLGAGTGSNYGYTF. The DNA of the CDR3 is TGCGCCAGCAGCCTGGGGGCCGGGACAGGGTCTAACTATGGCTACACCTTC.